This T cell receptor (beta chain) was obtained from a study of blood T cell repertoires in COVID-19 (TCRdb year 2020). Study-level background: Samples covering the acute and convalescent phases of COVID-19 were provided by collaborators in the United States, Italy and Spain. HLA class I and class II types, where available, came from metadata supplied by the sample provider rather than from assay-based typing. The sample metadata nearly always contained a de-identified subject ID, COVID-19 status, age in years and sex. Deeply sampled blood TCRbeta repertoires from subjects exposed to, actively infected with, or recovered from COVID-19 were included in the dataset. Samples came from the ongoing ImmuneRACE study (first 160 participants) plus 1,254 subjects from 6 global collaborators. The prospective study material was composed of cDNA or gDNA derived from T cells, B-cell-depleted T cells, or PBMCs. The repertoires were made available in a free public database intended to serve as a resource for research on the immune response to SARS-CoV-2.

The CDR3, cysteine through phenylalanine, is 17 amino acids long. Only the CDR3 portion is preserved as DNA: 51 bases, with reading frame beginning at the first base. The junction carries 19 bases between V and J, which are trimmed by 0 bases and 4 bases respectively. CDR1 and CDR2 (MNHEY, SVGEGT) derive from the germline V gene. This clone was seen a single time. It lacks a known antigen. Base qualities are not provided; no much larger clone lies one nucleotide away. The collaborating institutions used their own protocols to collect whole blood in K2EDTA tubes. For TCRbeta analysis, collaborators shipped samples as frozen whole blood, isolated PBMCs, or DNA extracted from either of those sample types. General findings and caveats noted by the study authors: How much clinical and demographic metadata was included differed by source and by participant, and the metadata was provided uncurated.

TCRbeta CDR3 regions were amplified from genomic DNA by means of the immunoSEQ Assay, a bias-controlled multiplex PCR. In the authors' own workflow: The number of nucleated cells in each sample was estimated by amplification of reference gene primers within the assay. To quantify the absolute abundance of each unique TCRbeta CDR3 rearrangement, sequence reads were collapsed and filtered. Productive Simpson clonality was computed per sample as the square root of Simpson's diversity index over productive rearrangements. The immuneACCESS repertoire file appears here via TCRdb, limited to in-frame rearrangements. These files lack a portion of the clones; in checked studies, under half of the deficit traces to unresolved V genes, and the cause of the others is not known. That table is the source of V, J and clone size, and D and trimming were worked out from the DNA. This sample gives about 70,000 clones in total; 65% to 90% of them show up just once. Clones ranked in the top ten supply about 1.5% of the sample.

Sequencing was carried out using peripheral blood. This clonotype originated in an older woman with acute or convalescent COVID-19. The V and J segments used are TRBV6-2 or TRBV6-3 and TRBJ2-7, with TRBD2 as a weak D call on 5 bases. The CDR3 loop reads CASSYSESPFRDYEQYF. The base sequence is TGTGCCAGCAGTTACTCAGAATCTCCGTTTCGGGATTACGAGCAGTACTTC.